This record looks at one T cell receptor (beta chain) sequence and its context. Germline loops: CDR1 LNHDA, CDR2 SQIVND (reference sequence). The CDR3 has 17 residues. The V segment lost 6 bases and the J segment 3 bases; nucleotides outside the gene matches: 14. In the authors' workflow: The assay estimated nucleated cells by amplifying reference gene primers. Generated by immunoSEQ multiplex PCR, the TCRdb table keeps only in-frame clones and is missing some. Clone size and the V and J calls come from that table; the DNA yielded D and trimming. The sample has around 19,000 clones; more than 85% are singletons. This sample was included in a study of blood T cell repertoires in COVID-19. Study in general: From the United States, Italy and Spain came samples of acute and convalescent COVID-19.

The source of this sequence is a woman in her sixties with active COVID-19. The source material was peripheral blood. The V and J genes are TRBV19 and TRBJ1-2; 9 bases line up with TRBD1. The CDR3 region is CASSLRARTGAHYGYTF. For the CDR3, the DNA is TGTGCCAGTAGCCTCCGGGCCCGGACAGGGGCGCACTATGGCTACACCTTC. The full variable domain, completed using reference TRBV19 and TRBJ1-2, is DGGITQSPKYLFRKEGQNVTLSCEQNLNHDAMYWYRQDPGQGLRLIYYSQIVNDFQKGDIAEGYSVSREKKESFPLTVTSAQKNPTAFYLCASSLRARTGAHYGYTFGSGTRLTVV.